The 24 T cell receptor beta chains below all came from one sample that was sequenced in a study of T-cell reconstitution after alpha-beta-depleted transplantation in children. Unique molecular identifiers were built into the TCRbeta library. TCRdb recomputed calls from the PCR reads with MiXCR, one row per CDR3 protein. The data show 400,000 to 450,000 distinct CDR3 sequences, 43% seen once. The specimen comprised PBMCs, sampled before TCRalphabeta/CD19-depleted stem cell transplant. The receptors derive from a girl aged 2-9 years with aplastic anemia, due to receive a stem cell transplant.

The sample holds a few counts of this clonotype. The V and J genes are TRBV5-5 and TRBJ1-1; perhaps TRBD1 as D (5 bases). V lost 5 bases and J lost 3, with 11 bases in between. The germline gives CDR1 SGHKS, CDR2 YYEKEE (reference sequence). The CDR3 sequence is 13 residues long. In nucleotides, the CDR3 is TGTGCCAGCAGGTGGGGACCGGACACTGAAGCTTTCTTT. It encodes CASRWGPDTEAFF.

V gene TRBV4-2 combines with J gene TRBJ2-7; 10 bases line up with TRBD1. This CDR3 is built from 16 residues. J gave up 5 bases and V 3 bases, and 10 bases lay outside the gene matches. Germline V gene lookup returns CDR1 LGHNA and CDR2 YNFKEQ. CDR3 DNA: TGTGCCAGCAGCCAGGACCGGACAGGGGGGAGGAACGAGCAGTACTTC. Translating it yields CASSQDRTGGRNEQYF.

This clonotype has just a few counts. This rearrangement joins TRBV2 to TRBJ2-5, with D unresolved. This CDR3 is built from 15 residues. V lost 7 bases and J lost 3, with 18 bases in between. Germline CDR1 is SNHLY and CDR2 is FYNNEI. The CDR3 spells CASTEGGDGKETQYF. CDR3 bases: TGTGCCAGCACCGAAGGTGGTGACGGAAAAGAGACCCAGTACTTC.

This chain links TRBV20-1 with TRBJ2-7; TRBD1 might be the D (6 bases). The germline V and J ends were trimmed by 3 bases and 3 bases, with 18 bases remaining between them. The CDR3 spans 15 residues. The germline CDR1 and CDR2 sequences are DFQATT and SNEGSKA (reference sequence). CDR3 sequence (DNA): TGCAGTGCTAGGGACGTGCAAGGGGGTGGCTACGAGCAGTACTTC. As protein: CSARDVQGGGYEQYF.

This clonotype was detected only a few times. This chain joins TRBV5-1 and TRBJ2-2; TRBD2 matches at 10 bases. The junction had 3 bases not matched to a gene; V was cut back by 0 bases and J by 4 bases. CDR1 is SGHRS and CDR2 is YFSETQ in the germline V gene. This CDR3 has 16 residues. The CDR3 region is CASSLDRTSGTGELFF. CDR3 nucleotide sequence: TGCGCCAGCAGCTTGGATAGGACTAGCGGCACCGGGGAGCTGTTTTTT. Supplemented by reference TRBV5-1 and TRBJ2-2, the full variable domain reads KAGVTQTPRYLIKTRGQQVTLSCSPISGHRSVSWYQQTPGQGLQFLFEYFSETQRNKGNFPGRFSGRQFSNSRSEMNVSTLELGDSALYLCASSLDRTSGTGELFFGEGSRLTVL.

This chain uses TRBV5-1 with TRBJ2-2, with TRBD2 as a possible D gene (6 bases). The CDR3 consists of 15 residues. Germline V CDR1 and CDR2: SGHRS, YFSETQ. The V gene lost 0 bases and the J gene lost 4 bases, with 10 bases spanning the gap. DNA of the CDR3: TGCGCCAGCAGCTTGGCCTGGGACTCCACCGGGGAGCTGTTTTTT. Protein sequence: CASSLAWDSTGELFF.

CDR3 in amino acids: CASSYSTKTGEGRNTIYF. In DNA, the CDR3 is TGTGCCAGCAGTTACTCTACTAAAACAGGGGAAGGGAGAAACACCATATATTTT. V and J are TRBV6-5 and TRBJ1-3; 7 nucleotides match TRBD1. Germline V gene sequence: CDR1 MNHEY, CDR2 SVGAGI. V gave up 0 bases and J gave up 5 bases; unmatched junction bases: 13. This CDR3 has 18 amino acids.

The chain couples TRBV7-2 to TRBJ2-5; the match to TRBD2 covers 13 bases. With V trimmed by 5 bases and J by 5 bases, 5 bases remained unmatched. The CDR3 extends over 15 amino acids. Germline V CDR1 and CDR2: SGHTA, FQGNSA. As DNA, the CDR3 is TGTGCCAGCAGCACTAGCGGGGGGGCCTTTGAGACCCAGTACTTC. Translating it yields CASSTSGGAFETQYF.

V is TRBV3-1 and J is TRBJ2-1, with a tentative D call TRBD1 (6 bases). Trimming took off 4 bases at V and 5 bases at J, with 15 bases between the two ends. Germline lookup yields CDR1 LGHDT and CDR2 YNNKEL (reference sequence). The CDR3 covers 15 residues. As DNA, the CDR3 is TGTGCCAGCAGCCTACGCCAGACAGGAAACAATGAGCAGTTCTTC. This encodes CASSLRQTGNNEQFF.

This chain connects TRBV6-2 or TRBV6-3 to TRBJ2-1, with D maybe TRBD2 (5 bases). CDR1 MNHEY and CDR2 SVGEGT come from the germline V gene. The V and J ends lost 6 bases and 7 bases respectively, with 7 bases between them. The CDR3 is made up of 11 amino acids. In nucleotides, the CDR3 is TGTGCCAGCAGATGGGAGAATGAGCAGTTCTTC. This encodes CASRWENEQFF.

CDR3 sequence: CSARVGGGGTEAFF. CDR3 DNA: TGCAGTGCTAGAGTCGGCGGGGGCGGGACTGAAGCTTTCTTT. The chain is built from TRBV20-1 and TRBJ1-1; possibly TRBD1 for D (6 bases). Per germline, CDR1 DFQATT and CDR2 SNEGSKA (reference sequence). V lost 1 base and J 5 bases, leaving 14 bases between the germline ends. This CDR3 is 14 amino acids long.

Many counts were recorded for this clonotype. V and J are TRBV12-3 or TRBV12-4 and TRBJ2-1; D is unclear. Trimming took 2 bases from V and 5 from J, leaving 16 bases between them. The CDR3 contains 16 residues. The CDR3 here is CASSLSPPQLNNEQFF. The CDR3 DNA follows: TGTGCCAGCAGTTTATCTCCCCCCCAACTAAACAATGAGCAGTTCTTC.

This clonotype was observed many times. This chain joins TRBV5-1 and TRBJ1-4; D is uncertain. Germline loops: CDR1 SGHRS, CDR2 YFSETQ. V was pared by 4 bases and J by 7 bases, with 17 bases between. CDR3 length: 15 residues. The CDR3 DNA is TGCGCCAGCAGCCTAGGTCTGCCAACACTTGAAAAACTGTTTTTT. It codes for CASSLGLPTLEKLFF.

This clonotype was counted once. The rearrangement links TRBV5-1 to TRBJ1-4; D not resolved. From germline, CDR1 is SGHRS and CDR2 YFSETQ. This CDR3 spans 15 amino acids. Trimming stripped 3 bases from V and 1 base from J, with 10 bases between. CDR3 residues: CASSSTGLTNEKLFF. The CDR3 DNA reads as TGCGCCAGCAGCTCGACCGGACTAACTAATGAAAAACTGTTTTTT.

Worth noting for this clonotype: One base away lies a much larger clone, so this may be a sequencing read error. The CDR3 here is CSVIKNEQFF. DNA for the CDR3: TGCAGCGTTATTAAGAATGAGCAGTTCTTC. The chain employs TRBV29-1 and TRBJ2-1; D is unclear. Germline lookup yields CDR1 SQVTM and CDR2 ANQGSEA. This CDR3 has 10 residues. Trimming removed 5 bases at V and 7 bases at J, with 6 bases between.

CDR3 protein: CASSSPRAAYEQYF. The CDR3 DNA sequence: TGTGCCAGCAGCTCCCCCAGGGCGGCATACGAGCAGTACTTC. The chain joins TRBV7-9 to TRBJ2-7, with a possible D match to TRBD1 (5 bases). Trimming stripped 4 bases from V and 4 bases from J, with 14 bases between. CDR1 and CDR2 (germline): SEHNR, FQNEAQ (reference sequence). The CDR3 spans 14 residues. The variable domain in full, completed from reference TRBV7-9 and TRBJ2-7, reads DTGVSQNPRHKITKRGQNVTFRCDPISEHNRLYWYRQTLGQGPEFLTYFQNEAQLEKSRLLSDRFSAERPKGSFSTLEIQRTEQGDSAMYLCASSSPRAAYEQYFGPGTRLTVT.

This clonotype was seen ten or more times. The rearrangement links TRBV5-1 to TRBJ2-2; tentatively, D is TRBD2 (6 bases). Germline V lookup: CDR1 SGHRS, CDR2 YFSETQ. The CDR3 is made up of 16 amino acids. V was pared by 4 bases and J by 7 bases, with 20 bases between. DNA for the CDR3: TGCGCCAGCAGCCCCGCGGCGGGAAGGAGAGACGGGGAGCTGTTTTTT. It yields the protein CASSPAAGRRDGELFF.

This clonotype has more than one count but fewer than ten. This rearrangement joins TRBV27 to TRBJ2-1, with D possibly TRBD2 on 6 matching bases. Trimming took off 1 base at V and 15 bases at J, with 19 bases between the two ends. The germline V gene has CDR1 MNHEY and CDR2 SMNVEV (reference sequence). The CDR3 contains 14 residues. This CDR3 is CASSLLEPSGPPFF. The CDR3, as DNA: TGTGCCAGCAGTTTATTAGAACCCAGCGGGCCTCCGTTCTTC.

This clonotype has only one observation. CDR3 protein: CASSGGTGGSFGYTF. The CDR3 DNA sequence: TGCGCCAGCAGCGGCGGGACAGGGGGTTCGTTTGGCTACACCTTC. This chain uses TRBV5-1 with TRBJ1-2; 11 nucleotides line up with TRBD1. This CDR3 contains 15 residues. The ends lost 4 bases at V and 7 bases at J; junction bases unmatched: 9. CDR1 is SGHRS, CDR2 YFSETQ, per germline.

About this clonotype: A much larger clone differs from this one at a single base, so this may be a read error. The chain joins TRBV7-9 to TRBJ2-1; no definite D call. The CDR3 sequence is 14 residues long. Trimming took 5 bases from V and 5 from J, leaving 13 bases between them. Germline-derived CDR1 and CDR2 are SEHNR and FQNEAQ (reference sequence). DNA of the CDR3: TGTGCCAGCAGCCACCAGACGGAAAACAATGAGCAGTTCTTC. Its translation: CASSHQTENNEQFF.

This clonotype was recorded only once. The rearrangement uses TRBV6-1 and TRBJ2-3; TRBD2 matches 11 bases. Looked up from germline, CDR1 is MNHNS and CDR2 is SASEGT. Trimming cost V 9 bases and J 1 base; bases outside gene matches: 3. The CDR3 contains 14 residues. The CDR3 sequence: CASKTSGGTDTQYF. The DNA of the CDR3 is TGTGCCAGTAAGACTAGCGGGGGCACAGATACGCAGTATTTT.

The table lists this clonotype with many counts. J is TRBJ2-1 and V is TRBV7-2, with 11 bases aligning to TRBD2. This CDR3 is built from 15 residues. V shed 5 bases and J 8 bases; nucleotides not matched to a gene: 8. Looked up from germline, CDR1 is SGHTA and CDR2 is FQGNSA. CDR3 nucleotides: TGTGCCAGCAGCCGTCTAGCGGGAGGACGCTATGAGCAGTTCTTC. Its translation is CASSRLAGGRYEQFF.

This clonotype was observed a handful of times. The V gene is TRBV5-1, the J gene TRBJ2-7; 8 bases agree with TRBD1. Germline V gene lookup returns CDR1 SGHRS and CDR2 YFSETQ. The CDR3 loop spans 14 amino acids. V was clipped by 4 bases and J by 4 bases; unmatched bases: 7. The CDR3: CASSPWDRQYEQYF. The CDR3 DNA reads as TGCGCCAGCAGCCCGTGGGACAGGCAATACGAGCAGTACTTC.

This clonotype showed up many times. V gene TRBV3-1 combines with J gene TRBJ2-6; possible D gene TRBD2, 5 bases. Trimming left V 4 bases short and J 1 base short, with 11 bases between. Germline CDR1 is LGHDT and CDR2 is YNNKEL (reference sequence). This CDR3 region has 16 residues. CDR3 in amino acids: CASSLLRGSGANVLTF. CDR3 nucleotides: TGTGCCAGCAGCCTCCTTCGGGGATCTGGGGCCAACGTCCTGACTTTC.